Listed below are T cell receptor beta chains from one sample, sequenced in a study of read filtering for tumor transcriptome and immune sequencing. In TCRdb, the reads were re-called with MiXCR into one record per CDR3 protein. The sample includes approximately 62,000 distinct CDR3 sequences, about 19% of them seen just once. Sequenced sample: a population of CD138-negative cells sorted from bone marrow. These receptors all come from a donor at least 40 years old with multiple myeloma. CDR3s include the opening cysteine and the closing phenylalanine or tryptophan. The D gene is left open where the match is weak. A row's size may be missing; if present it is once, few, many or a size class.

many	TRBJ2-3	TRBV20-1	TRBD2	CSARDSAGFSTDTQYF	TGCAGTGCTAGAGATTCAGCGGGATTTAGCACAGATACGCAGTATTTT
many	TRBJ2-5	TRBV11-2	NA	CASSLLGPETQYF	TGTGCCAGCAGCTTGTTGGGGCCAGAGACCCAGTACTTC
many	TRBJ2-3	TRBV29-1	NA	CSVPGPGTDTQYF	TGCAGCGTGCCGGGACCTGGCACAGATACGCAGTATTTT
many	TRBJ2-6	TRBV9	TRBD1	CASSPTGATSSGANVLTF	TGTGCCAGCAGTCCTACAGGGGCCACCTCCTCTGGGGCCAACGTCCTGACTTTC
many	TRBJ2-7	TRBV7-9	NA	CATAYEQYF	TGTGCCACCGCCTACGAGCAGTACTTC
many	TRBJ2-7	TRBV14	TRBD1	CASSQDIGTVATEQYF	TGTGCCAGCAGCCAAGATATAGGGACAGTGGCCACCGAGCAGTACTTC
medium-sized	TRBJ2-7	TRBV21-1	NA	CASSKSTLPLAVAYEQYF	TGTGCCAGCAGCAAAAGTACTCTCCCCTTAGCGGTCGCCTACGAGCAGTACTTC
few	TRBJ1-5	TRBV28	TRBD1	CASRSGQGYSNQPQHF	TGTGCCAGCAGGTCGGGACAGGGGTATAGCAATCAGCCCCAGCATTTT
few	TRBJ2-3	TRBV29-1	NA	CSVLLTGGSDTQYF	TGCAGCGTTCTATTAACGGGGGGCTCGGATACGCAGTATTTT
many	TRBJ2-1	TRBV5-1	NA	CASSSGTRPYNEQFF	TGCGCCAGCTCGTCGGGGACTCGCCCCTACAATGAGCAGTTCTTC
few	TRBJ1-5	TRBV25-1	NA	CASSEWKSNQPQHF	TGTGCCAGCAGTGAATGGAAGAGCAATCAGCCCCAGCATTTT
NA	TRBJ1-3	TRBV20-1	TRBD1	CSVLLPQGGGNTIYF	TGCAGTGTCCTTCTCCCACAGGGGGGCGGAAACACCATATATTTT
many	TRBJ1-2	TRBV20-1	NA	CSTPLRDGKNYGYTF	TGCAGCACCCCCCTCCGGGACGGCAAAAACTATGGCTACACCTTC
NA	TRBJ2-7	TRBV28	NA	CASSLIQSGEYF	TGTGCCAGCAGCCTGATACAAAGTGGGGAGTACTTC
many	TRBJ1-5	TRBV28	TRBD1	CASSLVTGNQPQHF	TGTGCCAGCAGTTTAGTGACAGGGAATCAGCCCCAGCATTTT
NA	TRBJ1-2	TRBV9	NA	CASTPPSMSNYGYTF	TGTGCCAGCACTCCCCCGTCCATGTCGAACTATGGCTACACCTTC
many	TRBJ2-1	TRBV2	NA	CASSGTNYNEQFF	TGTGCCAGCAGTGGGACTAACTACAATGAGCAGTTCTTC
many	TRBJ2-1	TRBV5-6	NA	CASSLFGSYNEQFF	TGTGCCAGCAGCTTGTTTGGGAGCTACAATGAGCAGTTCTTC
medium-sized	TRBJ2-1	TRBV6-6	TRBD1	CASSYLLDRVRRNEQFF	TGTGCCAGCAGCTATCTCCTCGACAGGGTGAGACGCAATGAGCAGTTCTTC
many	TRBJ2-7	TRBV11-2	TRBD2	CASTERGWYEQYF	TGTGCCAGCACCGAGCGGGGGTGGTACGAGCAGTACTTC
NA	TRBJ2-7	TRBV19	TRBD1	CASSISGTTGTSYSYERYF	TGTGCCAGTAGTATCTCGGGAACGACAGGGACCTCTTATTCCTACGAGCGGTACTTC
many	TRBJ1-4	TRBV5-8	NA	CASSPSRNEKLFF	TGTGCCAGCAGCCCGTCACGTAATGAAAAACTGTTTTTT
NA	TRBJ2-7	TRBV27	TRBD2	CASRMLAEISYEQYF	TGTGCCAGCAGAATGCTAGCGGAAATCTCCTACGAGCAGTACTTC
many	TRBJ2-5	TRBV6-2/TRBV6-3	TRBD2	CASSYSREPETQYF	TGTGCCAGCAGTTACTCGCGGGAGCCAGAGACCCAGTACTTC
NA	TRBJ2-5	TRBV6-5	NA	CASSKGNKTQYF	TGTGCCAGCAGTAAGGGGAATAAGACCCAGTACTTC
NA	TRBJ2-1	TRBV29-1	TRBD1	CSVRVDRGIYNEQFF	TGCAGCGTACGGGTTGACAGGGGCATCTACAATGAACAGTTCTTC
many	TRBJ2-3	TRBV28	NA	CASNRRRPVRADTQYF	TGTGCCAGCAACAGACGGAGGCCAGTGAGGGCAGATACGCAGTATTTT
many	TRBJ1-5	TRBV13	NA	CASSLAWGALSNQPQHF	TGTGCCAGCAGCTTAGCTTGGGGGGCGCTTAGCAATCAGCCCCAGCATTTT
many	TRBJ2-1	TRBV7-9	TRBD2	CASSLAGTSVFYNEQFF	TGTGCCAGCAGCTTAGCTGGGACTAGCGTATTTTACAATGAGCAGTTCTTC
many	TRBJ2-2	TRBV11-3	NA	CASSLEGLTGELFF	TGTGCCAGCAGCTTAGAGGGGTTGACCGGGGAGCTGTTTTTT
many	TRBJ2-1	TRBV6-2/TRBV6-3	TRBD2	CASSYSGGAFDEQFF	TGTGCCAGCAGTTATAGCGGGGGGGCGTTTGATGAGCAGTTCTTC
many	TRBJ2-5	TRBV7-3	NA	CASSLSGTGTQYF	TGTGCCAGCAGCTTATCAGGGACGGGGACCCAGTACTTC
many	TRBJ2-7	TRBV6-2/TRBV6-3	NA	CASSRDVSDEQYF	TGTGCCAGCAGTCGGGACGTTTCTGACGAGCAGTACTTC
many	TRBJ2-1	TRBV7-8	NA	CASSYENEQFF	TGTGCCAGCAGCTACGAGAATGAGCAGTTCTTC
many	TRBJ2-2	TRBV5-1	TRBD2	CASSGTSGGHAGELFF	TGCGCCAGCAGCGGTACTAGCGGGGGTCACGCCGGGGAGCTGTTTTTT
many	TRBJ2-7	TRBV28	TRBD1	CASSSPQGARYEQYF	TGTGCCAGCAGTTCACCCCAGGGGGCGAGGTACGAGCAGTACTTC
NA	TRBJ1-1	TRBV30	NA	CAWSEPTRNTEAFF	TGTGCCTGGAGTGAACCTACACGGAACACTGAAGCTTTCTTT
NA	TRBJ2-3	TRBV20-1	NA	CSARDSRCKWGTDTQYF	TGCAGTGCCAGAGATAGTAGGTGTAAATGGGGCACAGATACGCAGTATTTT
many	TRBJ2-1	TRBV30	NA	CAWTSGTRNEQFF	TGTGCCTGGACCTCCGGGACCCGCAATGAGCAGTTCTTC
many	TRBJ2-5	TRBV6-5	TRBD1	CASRRTGQETQYF	TGTGCCAGCAGACGGACAGGCCAAGAGACCCAGTACTTC
many	TRBJ2-7	TRBV18	TRBD1	CASSPLGQETPYEQYF	TGTGCCAGCTCACCACTCGGACAGGAAACCCCCTACGAGCAGTACTTC
NA	TRBJ1-5	TRBV12-3/TRBV12-4	TRBD1	CASSREGQAYSNQPQHF	TGTGCCAGCAGTAGAGAAGGACAGGCCTATAGCAATCAGCCCCAGCATTTT
many	TRBJ1-1	TRBV12-3/TRBV12-4	NA	CASTLEEGLGGNTEAFF	TGTGCCAGCACCTTGGAGGAGGGGCTAGGTGGGAACACTGAAGCTTTCTTT
few	TRBJ2-1	TRBV20-1	TRBD2	CSARGTLAGFSYNEQFF	TGCAGTGCTAGAGGAACGCTAGCGGGTTTCTCCTACAATGAGCAGTTCTTC
many	TRBJ2-5	TRBV6-6	TRBD2	CASSYLGGGETQYF	TGTGCCAGCAGTTACTTGGGGGGGGGAGAGACCCAGTACTTC
many	TRBJ2-5	TRBV28	NA	CASSPQETQYF	TGTGCCAGCAGTCCTCAAGAGACCCAGTACTTC
many	TRBJ1-1	TRBV30	NA	CAWASGPEAFF	TGTGCCTGGGCCAGTGGCCCTGAAGCTTTCTTT
few	TRBJ2-5	TRBV6-1	TRBD2	CASSEGPQRGQETQYF	TGTGCCAGCAGTGAAGGTCCTCAGCGGGGACAAGAGACCCAGTACTTC
NA	TRBJ1-1	TRBV5-1	NA	CSSSLSGGAGTEAFF	TGCTCCAGCAGCTTGTCCGGAGGGGCGGGAACTGAAGCTTTCTTT
many	TRBJ1-1	TRBV25-1	NA	CASSDTYAGRTFF	TGTGCCAGCAGTGATACGTACGCAGGGAGGACTTTCTTT
many	TRBJ2-1	TRBV19	TRBD2	CASSPASGRQYNEQFF	TGTGCCAGTAGTCCCGCTAGCGGGAGGCAATACAATGAGCAGTTCTTC
many	TRBJ2-5	TRBV11-2	TRBD2	CASSLEGLAETQYF	TGTGCCAGCAGCTTAGAGGGACTAGCGGAGACCCAGTACTTC
many	TRBJ2-3	TRBV7-2	NA	CASRRGTDTQYF	TGTGCCAGCAGGCGGGGCACAGATACGCAGTATTTT
many	TRBJ1-1	TRBV12-3/TRBV12-4	NA	CASLLGIENTEAFF	TGTGCCAGCCTATTAGGGATAGAGAACACTGAAGCTTTCTTT
many	TRBJ2-6	TRBV20-1	NA	CSATTGSGANVLTF	TGCAGTGCTACGACAGGCTCTGGGGCCAACGTCCTGACTTTC
NA	TRBJ1-5	TRBV30	NA	CARSAYSNQPQHF	TGTGCTCGGAGCGCTTATAGCAATCAGCCCCAGCATTTT